This T cell receptor beta chain was captured by sequencing in a study of early T cells in non-severe SARS-CoV-2 infection. Study in general: Sequencing used unsorted whole-blood bulk RNA, so chains lack pairing.

V was clipped by 5 bases and J by 3 bases; unmatched bases: 9. The germline CDR1 and CDR2 sequences are MNHEY and SVGAGI. The CDR3 covers 15 residues. The table lists this clonotype with a few counts. Its antigen remains unidentified. Each cDNA molecule carried a unique molecular identifier. TCRdb itself ran the 5' RACE reads through MiXCR, one entry per CDR3 protein. The sample includes around 70,000 distinct CDR3 sequences, roughly 11% seen only once; the top ten take 6.4%. Broader study findings: Using VDJdb, the matching emphasized anti-spike CD8 responses while missing private and CD4 specificities.

Sequences were obtained from whole blood. The origin of this receptor is an adult who was a healthcare worker with PCR-confirmed SARS-CoV-2 infection or an uninfected control (not recorded which). The chain combines TRBV6-5 with TRBJ2-7, with 8 bases identical to TRBD2. In nucleotides, the CDR3 is TGTGCCAGCAGTCCGGTCAAGACTAGCGTCTACGAGCAGTACTTC. Translation: CASSPVKTSVYEQYF.